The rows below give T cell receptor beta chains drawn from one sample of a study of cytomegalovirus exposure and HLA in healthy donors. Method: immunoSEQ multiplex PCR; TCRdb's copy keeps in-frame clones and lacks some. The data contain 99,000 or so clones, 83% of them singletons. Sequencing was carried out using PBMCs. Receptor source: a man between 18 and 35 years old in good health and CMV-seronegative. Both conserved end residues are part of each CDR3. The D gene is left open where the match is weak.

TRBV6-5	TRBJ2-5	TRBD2	CASSGGLVRETQYF	TGTGCCAGCAGTGGGGGACTAGTTCGAGAGACCCAGTACTTC
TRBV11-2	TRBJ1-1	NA	CASSPRQLDEAFF	TGTGCCAGCAGCCCCCGACAGCTTGATGAAGCTTTCTTT
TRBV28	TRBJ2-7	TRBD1	CASSLISGQGTEQYF	TGTGCCAGCAGTTTAATTTCCGGACAGGGGACCGAGCAGTACTTC
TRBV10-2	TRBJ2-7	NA	CASHGRRSYEQYF	TGCGCCAGCCACGGCAGGAGGTCCTACGAGCAGTACTTC
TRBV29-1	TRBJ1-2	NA	CSVAEGWYGYTF	TGCAGCGTTGCGGAGGGTTGGTATGGCTACACCTTC
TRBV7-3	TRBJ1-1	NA	CASSPRQLDEAFF	TGTGCCAGCAGCCCCCGACAGCTTGATGAAGCTTTCTTT
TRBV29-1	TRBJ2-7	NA	CSVAGGGASYEQYF	TGCAGCGTTGCCGGTGGAGGGGCGTCCTACGAGCAGTACTTC
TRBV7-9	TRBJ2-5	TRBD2	CASSPSGGHLETQYF	TGTGCCAGCAGCCCAAGCGGGGGACACCTCGAGACCCAGTACTTC
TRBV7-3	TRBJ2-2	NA	CASSLRFRQGRNTGELFF	TGTGCCAGCAGCTTACGGTTTCGGCAGGGGAGAAACACCGGGGAGCTGTTTTTT
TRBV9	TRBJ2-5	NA	CASSASQETQYF	TGTGCCAGCAGCGCTAGCCAAGAGACCCAGTACTTC